This TCR beta chain comes out of a study of T cell repertoires in cytomegalovirus infection. Study summary: Both CMV infection and a matching HLA type were indicated by public TCR beta signatures. Whole-study findings and limits: There were HLA-C-restricted CMV-specific TCR beta clonotypes dominating the ex vivo response.

Concerning this clonotype: Its antigen is not known.

Via MiXCR, TCRdb re-called the reads, giving one row per CDR3 protein. Among under 50,000 distinct CDR3 sequences, 20% to 25% were seen once, and the ten largest hold around nine tenths. The sequence was collected from a human donor in good health (CMV status not recorded). Some clones in this sample may be carry-over from other donors' samples. Sequencing used CD8+ T cells from cultured PBMCs, obtained from culture after CMV antigen stimulation.

CDR3 DNA sequence: TGTGCCAGCAGCCTAGCGGACTCCTACGAGCAGTACTTC. It is translated as CASSLADSYEQYF. The chain is built from TRBV6-2 or TRBV6-3 and TRBJ2-7, with 7 positions matching TRBD2. Trimming at V came to 6 bases and at J to 0 bases, leaving 2 bases not matched to a gene. This CDR3 has 13 residues. Germline values: CDR1 MNHEY, CDR2 SVGEGT.